A selection of T cell receptor beta chains follows, all from one sample in a study of control samples from healthy donors and cancer patients. Assay: immunoSEQ multiplex PCR; the TCRdb copy retains only in-frame clones and omits some. The sample lists some 130,000 clones; about 91% were seen once. The sample comprised blood. All receptors come from a man between 35 and 55 years old in good health. CDR3s include the opening cysteine and the closing phenylalanine or tryptophan. D genes are given only for firm matches. Not every row has a clone size; where given, it reads once, few, many or a size class.

abundance,len,v_gene,d_gene,j_gene,CDR3aa,CDR3nt
-,15,TRBV6-2/TRBV6-3,TRBD2,TRBJ2-7,CASSRPGLAGFEQYF,TGTGCCAGCAGTCGCCCGGGACTAGCGGGGTTCGAGCAGTACTTC
-,14,TRBV30,-,TRBJ1-6,CAWRTDYYNSPLHF,TGTGCCTGGAGGACTGATTACTATAATTCACCCCTCCACTTT
-,14,TRBV19,TRBD1,TRBJ2-7,CASSIGTGLDEQYF,TGTGCCAGTAGTATCGGGACAGGGCTAGACGAGCAGTACTTC
-,16,TRBV7-9,-,TRBJ1-3,CASSLLGQNSGNTIYF,TGTGCCAGCAGCTTACTGGGGCAGAACTCTGGAAACACCATATATTTT
once,14,TRBV9,-,TRBJ2-6,CASSPGSGANVLTF,TGTGCCAGCAGCCCCGGATCTGGGGCCAACGTCCTGACTTTC
-,15,TRBV6-5,-,TRBJ1-3,CASRSTGFSGNTIYF,TGTGCCAGCAGATCCACAGGGTTTTCTGGAAACACCATATATTTT
-,14,TRBV24-1,-,TRBJ1-2,CATSDYGLDYGYTF,TGTGCCACCAGTGATTACGGGTTGGACTATGGCTACACCTTC
-,13,TRBV30,-,TRBJ1-1,CAWSVQQNTEAFF,TGTGCCTGGAGTGTACAACAGAACACTGAAGCTTTCTTT
once,15,TRBV7-6,-,TRBJ2-7,CASSLGGGDSYEQYF,TGTGCCAGCAGCTTAGGGGGTGGTGACTCCTACGAGCAGTACTTC
-,14,TRBV10-2,TRBD1,TRBJ2-7,CASSKGANSYEQYF,TGCGCCAGCAGTAAGGGGGCGAATTCCTACGAGCAGTACTTC
-,14,TRBV7-3,TRBD2,TRBJ2-3,CASSSGGWTDTQYF,TGTGCCAGCAGCTCGGGGGGGTGGACAGATACGCAGTATTTT
-,12,TRBV10-3,-,TRBJ2-7,CATRQVSYEQYF,TGTGCCACCCGACAGGTCTCCTACGAGCAGTACTTC
-,13,TRBV7-9,-,TRBJ1-2,CASSLWETAGYTF,TGTGCCAGCAGCCTGTGGGAAACGGCGGGCTACACCTTC
-,15,TRBV5-5,-,TRBJ2-7,CASSSTGSVFYEQYF,TGTGCCAGCAGTTCGACAGGCTCCGTGTTCTACGAGCAGTACTTC
-,13,TRBV5-1,-,TRBJ2-1,CASSPSSYNEQFF,TGCGCCAGCAGCCCGAGCTCCTACAATGAGCAGTTCTTC